Listed here are 27 T cell receptor beta chains from one sample, sequenced in a study of shared clonotypes between healthy human individuals. TCRdb keeps only in-frame clones here, not all; method: immunoSEQ multiplex PCR. The top ten hold 0.1% to 0.11% of the sample, which has hundreds of thousands of clones, about 95% seen once. CD45RO-negative CD8 cells positively selected for CCR7 made up the naive population, which excluded terminally differentiated effector memory CD45RA+ cells. Sequencing used naive CD8+ T cells sorted from blood. The receptors were gathered from a woman in her 30s in good health.

The chain combines TRBV7-2 with TRBJ2-1; 7 nucleotides align to TRBD2. From germline, CDR1 is SGHTA and CDR2 FQGNSA. This CDR3 is 16 amino acids long. The junction had 14 bases not matched to a gene; V was cut back by 5 bases and J by 7 bases. DNA for the CDR3: TGTGCCAGCAGCCCTTCTATTGCGGGAGTGGGGAATGAGCAGTTCTTC. This sequence encodes CASSPSIAGVGNEQFF.

As for this clone: Other DNA sequences in the sample encode the same CDR3. The V call is TRBV5-4, the J call TRBJ2-5; no reliable D call. The tail of the sequence fits TRBJ2-7 better, so the J call may be wrong. CDR3 size: 13 residues. CDR1 and CDR2 from the germline V gene are SGHNT and YYREEE (reference sequence). The CDR3 bases are TGTGCCAGCAGCCTAGGACCCGACTACGAGCAGTACTTC. This gives the protein CASSLGPDYEQYF.

The sample holds one count of this clone. This rearrangement joins TRBV9 to TRBJ2-3; 9 bases agree with TRBD2. There are 17 residues in the CDR3. Germline CDR1 SGDLS, CDR2 YYNGEE. V was clipped by 4 bases and J by 2 bases; unmatched bases: 11. CDR3 loop: CASSSPASGAPTDTQYF. In nucleotides, the CDR3 is TGTGCCAGCAGCTCCCCCGCTAGCGGGGCCCCCACAGATACGCAGTATTTT.

The chain links TRBV21-1 to TRBJ1-3. TRBV21-1 is listed as a pseudogene. This CDR3 has 14 amino acids. CDR3: CASMGPPSGNTIYF. CDR3 bases: TGTGCCAGCATGGGACCCCCCTCTGGAAACACCATATATTTT.

V is TRBV13 and J is TRBJ1-1, with 9 bases aligning to TRBD1. This CDR3 has 12 residues. Germline CDR1 reads PRHDT; CDR2 reads FYEKMQ (reference sequence). The ends lost 4 bases at V and 8 bases at J; junction bases unmatched: 2. CDR3 residues: CASSYGTGEAFF. The CDR3 nucleotides are TGTGCCAGCAGCTACGGGACAGGGGAAGCTTTCTTT.

The chain joins TRBV9 to TRBJ1-1; tentative D call: TRBD1 (6 bases). In germline, CDR1 is SGDLS, CDR2 YYNGEE. This CDR3 has 15 amino acids. The V end lost 0 bases, the J end lost 4 bases, and 13 bases lay between the germline ends. CDR3 sequence: CASSVGVGGGTEAFF. CDR3 coding DNA: TGTGCCAGCAGCGTAGGGGTAGGAGGGGGCACTGAAGCTTTCTTT.

This sequence joins TRBV28 and TRBJ2-7; D possibly uses TRBD1 or TRBD2 (6 bases each). Trimming removed 3 bases at V and 4 bases at J, with 10 bases between. The CDR3 has 13 amino acids. Germline V gene sequence: CDR1 MDHEN, CDR2 SYDVKM. The CDR3 DNA reads as TGTGCCAGCAGTTTTCAGGGGAGGTACGAGCAGTACTTC. Translating it yields CASSFQGRYEQYF.

The V and J genes are TRBV5-6 and TRBJ2-7; 12 nucleotides agree with TRBD2. Germline assignment: CDR1 SGHDT and CDR2 YYEEEE. J lost 3 bases, V lost 4 bases, and 11 bases had no gene match. CDR3 length: 17 residues. DNA for the CDR3: TGTGCCAGCAGCCAGGGACTAGCGGGTTCCGTCCTCTACGAGCAGTACTTC. Translated, it gives CASSQGLAGSVLYEQYF.

This rearrangement joins TRBV7-8 to TRBJ2-5; the match to TRBD2 covers 12 bases. V trimming: 5 bases; J trimming: 5 bases; junction bases outside the gene matches: 12. Germline loops: CDR1 SGHVS, CDR2 FQNEAQ. The CDR3 runs to 17 residues. The chain's CDR3 is CASSGRSSGRAAETQYF. The DNA for the CDR3 is TGTGCCAGCAGCGGGCGTTCTAGCGGGAGGGCCGCCGAGACCCAGTACTTC.

The chain combines TRBV28 with TRBJ1-2; the D gene is possibly TRBD1 (6 bases). The CDR3 length is 15 residues. The V end was cut by 6 bases, the J end by 8 bases, with 22 bases between. Germline CDR1 is MDHEN and CDR2 is SYDVKM. The CDR3 bases are TGTGCCAGCAGCGAGCTTGTCGGGGGCTCGGGGGGCTACACCTTC. As protein: CASSELVGGSGGYTF.

This chain uses TRBV10-3 with TRBJ2-7; D is unclear. This CDR3 has 14 residues. Per the germline V gene, CDR1 is ENHRY and CDR2 is SYGVKD. V shed 2 bases and J shed 5 bases, with 13 bases lying between them. The CDR3 loop is CAISEPTELHEQYF. The CDR3 DNA follows: TGTGCCATCAGTGAGCCTACAGAGCTGCACGAGCAGTACTTC.

The gene calls are TRBV10-1 and TRBJ2-7; D unresolved. The CDR3 runs 13 residues. Trimming cost V 3 bases and J 2 bases, with 8 bases left between them. CDR1 is WNHNN, CDR2 SYGVQD, per germline (reference sequence). DNA for the CDR3: TGCGCCAGCAGTGAAGCCGTTACCTACGAGCAGTACTTC. Translating gives CASSEAVTYEQYF.

This clone occurred once. The rearrangement joins TRBV7-8 to TRBJ1-2; a weak D match, TRBD1 (6 bases). Trimming took 3 bases from V and 6 from J, leaving 11 bases between them. The CDR3 spans 13 residues. CDR1 and CDR2 from the germline V gene are SGHVS and FQNEAQ. The CDR3 nucleotides are TGTGCCAGCAGCTTGACAGGAGTGGATGGCTACACCTTC. This codes for CASSLTGVDGYTF.

The chain joins TRBV7-2 to TRBJ2-1, with 12 bases fitting TRBD2. The CDR3 runs to 16 residues. V shed 1 base, J shed 8 bases, and the junction held 6 bases outside the gene matches. Per the germline V gene, CDR1 is SGHTA and CDR2 is FQGNSA. CDR3: CASSLGLAGGFYEQFF. CDR3 sequence (DNA): TGTGCCAGCAGCTTAGGTCTAGCGGGAGGGTTCTATGAGCAGTTCTTC.

The chain carries TRBV28 and TRBJ2-7, with 13 bases matching TRBD2. The CDR3 has 13 amino acids. Germline V CDR1 and CDR2: MDHEN, SYDVKM. The V gene end was trimmed by 6 bases and the J gene end by 12 bases; junction bases not matched to a gene: 8. CDR3 sequence: CASSRTSGSLLYF. CDR3 nucleotides: TGTGCCAGCAGCCGGACTAGCGGGAGTCTTCTGTACTTC.

The chain couples TRBV27 to TRBJ2-2; possible D gene TRBD2, 6 bases. The CDR3 contains 18 residues. The germline V gene encodes CDR1 MNHEY and CDR2 SMNVEV (reference sequence). V gave up 2 bases and J gave up 2 bases, with 18 bases separating them. The CDR3 DNA reads as TGTGCCAGCAGTTTACGCCCCTCTAGCGCATTAAACACCGGGGAGCTGTTTTTT. Residues: CASSLRPSSALNTGELFF.

The V call is TRBV19, the J call TRBJ2-3, with 11 bases identical to TRBD2. The CDR3 covers 13 residues. After removal of 6 bases from V and 10 bases from J, the junction contained 6 bases not matched to a gene. Germline CDR1 LNHDA, CDR2 SQIVND (reference sequence). CDR3 protein: CASSLTSGRAQYF. The CDR3 region has the DNA TGTGCCAGTAGCCTAACTAGCGGGAGAGCGCAGTATTTT. Full variable domain (rest looked up from reference TRBV19 and TRBJ2-3): DGGITQSPKYLFRKEGQNVTLSCEQNLNHDAMYWYRQDPGQGLRLIYYSQIVNDFQKGDIAEGYSVSREKKESFPLTVTSAQKNPTAFYLCASSLTSGRAQYFGPGTRLTVL.

This clone is a singleton in its sample. The chain has TRBV6-6 and TRBJ2-7; TRBD2 is a possible D gene (6 bases). Trimming removed 5 bases at V and 7 bases at J, with 18 bases between. Germline CDR1 MNHNY, CDR2 SVGAGI (reference sequence). The CDR3 is 14 amino acids. The CDR3 DNA reads as TGTGCCAGCAGTCCGGGACTCACAACAGTAGAGCAGTACTTC. It codes for CASSPGLTTVEQYF.

In nucleotides, the CDR3 is TGTGCCAGCAGCGTAGACTTAGCAAAAGATACGCAGTATTTT. Amino acid sequence: CASSVDLAKDTQYF. The genes are TRBV9 and TRBJ2-3; D is ambiguous. There are 14 residues in the CDR3. With 0 bases removed from V and 5 bases from J, the gap between germline ends came to 10 bases. Germline loops: CDR1 SGDLS, CDR2 YYNGEE.

The chain recombines TRBV15 with TRBJ2-7; the D gene is possibly TRBD2 (5 bases). CDR3 length: 14 residues. Trimming shortened V by 1 base and J by 3 bases, and 10 bases separated the two germline ends. The germline V gene encodes CDR1 LNHNV and CDR2 YYDKDF (reference sequence). In nucleotides, the CDR3 is TGTGCCACCAGCAGAGCCGGGAAGAACTACGAGCAGTACTTC. It yields the protein CATSRAGKNYEQYF.

The chain is built from TRBV14 and TRBJ2-2; unclear D gene. The germline gives CDR1 SGHDN, CDR2 FVKESK. The CDR3 is 13 amino acids. Trimming pared 4 bases from V and 2 bases from J, leaving 5 bases between. This CDR3 reads CASSRSNTGELFF. The CDR3 DNA is TGTGCCAGCAGCCGAAGTAACACCGGGGAGCTGTTTTTT.

The V call is TRBV5-8, the J call TRBJ1-1, with TRBD1 matching over 9 bases. CDR1 and CDR2 from the germline V gene are SGHTS and YDEGEE. The CDR3 extends over 15 amino acids. The trim removed 5 bases at V and 4 bases at J, leaving 9 bases unmatched. CDR3 residues: CASRVTGGASTEAFF. In nucleotides, the CDR3 is TGTGCCAGCAGAGTTACAGGGGGCGCGAGCACTGAAGCTTTCTTT.

V and J are TRBV6-5 and TRBJ2-7, with TRBD2 identical over 7 bases. The junction had 12 bases not matched to a gene; V was cut back by 4 bases and J by 3 bases. This CDR3 has 16 amino acids. Germline V CDR1 and CDR2: MNHEY, SVGAGI. The CDR3 reads CASSSPASGGGYEQYF. The CDR3 DNA reads as TGTGCCAGCAGTTCCCCCGCTAGCGGAGGAGGCTACGAGCAGTACTTC.

The gene calls are TRBV5-1 and TRBJ2-1, with 8 bases aligning to TRBD1. The CDR3 extends over 17 amino acids. CDR1 is SGHRS, CDR2 YFSETQ, per germline. The ends lost 4 bases at V and 0 bases at J; junction bases unmatched: 9. CDR3 sequence reads: CASSPYRGKSSYNEQFF. CDR3 in DNA: TGCGCCAGCAGCCCTTACAGGGGGAAGAGCTCCTACAATGAGCAGTTCTTC.

The chain carries TRBV19 and TRBJ1-2, with no clear D. Germline lookup yields CDR1 LNHDA and CDR2 SQIVND (reference sequence). The CDR3 spans 12 residues. The V end was cut by 6 bases, the J end by 2 bases, with 7 bases between. The CDR3 sequence: CASRAENYGYTF. The CDR3 DNA sequence: TGTGCCAGTAGGGCAGAAAACTATGGCTACACCTTC.

The table lists this clone with a count of one. The chain joins TRBV29-1 to TRBJ1-1; maybe TRBD1 (6 bases). Trimming pared 5 bases from V and 5 bases from J, leaving 21 bases between. CDR3 length: 15 residues. Germline loops: CDR1 SQVTM, CDR2 ANQGSEA. The CDR3 DNA sequence: TGCAGCGTTCTCCGACCTTGGGGGGGCCGGACTGAAGCTTTCTTT. It translates to CSVLRPWGGRTEAFF.

This chain links TRBV6-9 with TRBJ2-7; D call uncertain. Germline V gene data show CDR1 as MNHGY and CDR2 as SVAAGI. The CDR3 sequence is 11 residues long. V was shortened by 3 bases and J by 7 bases, with 7 bases between the two germline ends. In DNA, the CDR3 is TGTGCCAGCAGTTACCTTGAAGAGCAGTACTTC. Translated, it gives CASSYLEEQYF.